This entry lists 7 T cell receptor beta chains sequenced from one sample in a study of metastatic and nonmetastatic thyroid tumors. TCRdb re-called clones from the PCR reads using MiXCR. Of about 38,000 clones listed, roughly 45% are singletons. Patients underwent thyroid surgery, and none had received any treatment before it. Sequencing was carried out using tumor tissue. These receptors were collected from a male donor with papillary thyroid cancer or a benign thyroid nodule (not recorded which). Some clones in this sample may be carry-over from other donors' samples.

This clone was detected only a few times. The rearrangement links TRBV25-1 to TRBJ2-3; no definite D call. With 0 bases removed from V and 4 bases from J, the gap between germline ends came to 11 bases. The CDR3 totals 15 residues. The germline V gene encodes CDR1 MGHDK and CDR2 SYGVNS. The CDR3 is CASSEYGIRADTQYF. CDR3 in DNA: TGTGCCAGCAGTGAATATGGGATCCGGGCAGATACGCAGTATTTT.

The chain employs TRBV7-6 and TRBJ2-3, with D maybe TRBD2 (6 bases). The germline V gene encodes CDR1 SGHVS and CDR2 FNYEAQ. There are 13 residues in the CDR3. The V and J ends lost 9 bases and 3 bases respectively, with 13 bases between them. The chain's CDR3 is CARRAGKTDTQYF. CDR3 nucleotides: TGTGCCAGGAGGGCGGGAAAGACAGATACGCAGTATTTT.

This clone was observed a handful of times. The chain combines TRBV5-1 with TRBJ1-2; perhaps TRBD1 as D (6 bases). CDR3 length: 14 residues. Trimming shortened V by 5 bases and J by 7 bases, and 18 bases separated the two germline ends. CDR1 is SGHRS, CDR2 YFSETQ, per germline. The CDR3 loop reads CASREGRGVSGYTF. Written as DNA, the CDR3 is TGCGCCAGCAGGGAGGGCAGGGGCGTTTCTGGCTACACCTTC.

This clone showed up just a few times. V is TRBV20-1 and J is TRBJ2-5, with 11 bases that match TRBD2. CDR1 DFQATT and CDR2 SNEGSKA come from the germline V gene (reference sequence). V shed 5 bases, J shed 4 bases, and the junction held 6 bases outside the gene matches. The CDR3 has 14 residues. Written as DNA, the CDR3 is TGCAGTGCTGTAGCGGGGGGGCCGAGAGAGACCCAGTACTTC. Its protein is CSAVAGGPRETQYF.

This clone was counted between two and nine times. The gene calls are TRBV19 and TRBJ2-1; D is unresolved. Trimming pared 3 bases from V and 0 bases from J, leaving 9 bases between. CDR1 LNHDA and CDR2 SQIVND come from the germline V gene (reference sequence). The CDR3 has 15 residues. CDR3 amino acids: CASSMAESSYNEQFF. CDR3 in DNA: TGTGCCAGTAGTATGGCGGAGAGCTCCTACAATGAGCAGTTCTTC. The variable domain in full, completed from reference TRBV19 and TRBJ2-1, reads DGGITQSPKYLFRKEGQNVTLSCEQNLNHDAMYWYRQDPGQGLRLIYYSQIVNDFQKGDIAEGYSVSREKKESFPLTVTSAQKNPTAFYLCASSMAESSYNEQFFGPGTRLTVL.

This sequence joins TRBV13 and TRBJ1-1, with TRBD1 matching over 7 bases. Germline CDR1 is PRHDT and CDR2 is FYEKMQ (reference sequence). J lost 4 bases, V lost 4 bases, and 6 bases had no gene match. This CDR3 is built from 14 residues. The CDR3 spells CASSSRQGSTEAFF. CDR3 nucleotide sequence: TGTGCCAGCAGCTCTCGACAGGGTAGCACTGAAGCTTTCTTT.

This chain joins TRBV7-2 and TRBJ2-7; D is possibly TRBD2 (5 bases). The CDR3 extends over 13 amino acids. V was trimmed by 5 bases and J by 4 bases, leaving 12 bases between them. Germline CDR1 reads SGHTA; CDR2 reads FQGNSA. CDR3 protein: CASSPSPGYEQYF. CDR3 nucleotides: TGTGCCAGCAGCCCCAGCCCGGGATACGAGCAGTACTTC.